This TCR beta chain stems from a study of T cells after yellow fever vaccination. Whole-study results and caveats: Post-booster repertoires contained most primary-vaccination clones again (about 95% CD4, 85% to 90% CD8). Some clonotypes, a small share, were shared between CD4 and CD8 compartments. Weaker in magnitude, the secondary response showed a faster peak on day 5 versus 15. Contaminants from the bulk population, in the form of abundant clonotypes, could be found in FACS-sorted repertoires.

TCRdb re-derived calls from the 5' RACE reads in MiXCR, one entry per CDR3 protein. The table lists 400,000 or so distinct CDR3 sequences, 9.5% to 13% of them singletons. This clonotype appeared a few times. Its target is not known. The V gene's germline CDR1 is LNHDA and CDR2 SQIVND (reference sequence). CDR3 length equals 14 residues. Germline trimming cut 3 bases from V and 1 base from J; bases unmatched to any gene: 2. The material was PBMCs, obtained on the day of the first yellow fever vaccination. The receptor was derived from a man between 18 and 35 years old who received the YFV17D yellow fever vaccine. The rearrangement links TRBV19 to TRBJ1-1; 7 bases line up with TRBD1. The CDR3 coding sequence is TGTGCCAGTAGTATGACAGGGTCGAACACTGAAGCTTTCTTT. Amino acid sequence: CASSMTGSNTEAFF.